Sequencing of this TCR beta chain was carried out in a study of chemoradiotherapy in HPV16-positive cancers. Background on the study: Candidate HPV-specific T-cell clones and common TCR motifs came from functional assays in a couple of HPV16-positive patients.

Some clones are missing from TCRdb's copy, which holds only in-frame ones; the method was immunoSEQ multiplex PCR. The sample has 9,500 to 15,000 clones, around 87% seen once. Samples were taken several times over chemoradiotherapy. Worth noting for this clone: Its antigen is as yet unknown.

Notes on the study in general: Candidate HPV-specific clones and E7-related TCR motifs grew in tumor during treatment. The functional HPV-specific definition rests on just a couple of HPV16-positive patients.

The CDR3 extends over 15 amino acids. With 3 bases removed from V and 4 bases from J, the gap between germline ends came to 16 bases. The germline CDR1 and CDR2 sequences are SGHNT and YYREEE (reference sequence). The clonotype was recovered from a human donor with HPV-associated anogenital cancer. The rearrangement uses TRBV5-4 and TRBJ1-1, with D perhaps matching TRBD1 (6 bases). The specimen was collected from a patient who underwent chemoradiotherapy. The CDR3 DNA reads TGTGCCAGCAGCTATGGATATGGAGGGGGCACTGAAGCTTTCTTT. Its translation: CASSYGYGGGTEAFF.